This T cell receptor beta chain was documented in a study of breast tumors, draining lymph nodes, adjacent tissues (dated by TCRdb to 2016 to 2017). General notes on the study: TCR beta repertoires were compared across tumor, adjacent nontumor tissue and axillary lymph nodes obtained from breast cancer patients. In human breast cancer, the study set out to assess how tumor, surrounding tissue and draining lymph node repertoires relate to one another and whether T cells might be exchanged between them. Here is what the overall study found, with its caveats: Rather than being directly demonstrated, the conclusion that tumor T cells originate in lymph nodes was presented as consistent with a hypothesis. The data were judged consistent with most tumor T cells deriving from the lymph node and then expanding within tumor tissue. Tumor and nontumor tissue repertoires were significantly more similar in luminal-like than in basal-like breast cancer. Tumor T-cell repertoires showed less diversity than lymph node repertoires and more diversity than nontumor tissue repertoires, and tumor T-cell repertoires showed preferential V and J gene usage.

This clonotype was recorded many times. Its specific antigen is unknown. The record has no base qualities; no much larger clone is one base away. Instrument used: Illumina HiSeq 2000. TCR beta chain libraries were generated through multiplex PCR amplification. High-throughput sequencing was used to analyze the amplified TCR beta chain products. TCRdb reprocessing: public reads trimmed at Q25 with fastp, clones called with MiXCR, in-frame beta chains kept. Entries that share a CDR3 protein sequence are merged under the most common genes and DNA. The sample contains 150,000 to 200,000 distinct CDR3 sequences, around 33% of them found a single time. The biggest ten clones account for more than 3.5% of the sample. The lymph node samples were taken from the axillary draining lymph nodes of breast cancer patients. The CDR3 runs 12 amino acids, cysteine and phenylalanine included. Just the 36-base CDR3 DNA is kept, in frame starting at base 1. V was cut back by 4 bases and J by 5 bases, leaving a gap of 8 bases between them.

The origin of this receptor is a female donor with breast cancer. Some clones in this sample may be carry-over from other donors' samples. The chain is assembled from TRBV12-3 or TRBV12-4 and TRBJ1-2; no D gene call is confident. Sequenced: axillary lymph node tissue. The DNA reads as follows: TGTGCCAGCAGTTGGATGGCTTATGGCTACACCTTC. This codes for CASSWMAYGYTF.